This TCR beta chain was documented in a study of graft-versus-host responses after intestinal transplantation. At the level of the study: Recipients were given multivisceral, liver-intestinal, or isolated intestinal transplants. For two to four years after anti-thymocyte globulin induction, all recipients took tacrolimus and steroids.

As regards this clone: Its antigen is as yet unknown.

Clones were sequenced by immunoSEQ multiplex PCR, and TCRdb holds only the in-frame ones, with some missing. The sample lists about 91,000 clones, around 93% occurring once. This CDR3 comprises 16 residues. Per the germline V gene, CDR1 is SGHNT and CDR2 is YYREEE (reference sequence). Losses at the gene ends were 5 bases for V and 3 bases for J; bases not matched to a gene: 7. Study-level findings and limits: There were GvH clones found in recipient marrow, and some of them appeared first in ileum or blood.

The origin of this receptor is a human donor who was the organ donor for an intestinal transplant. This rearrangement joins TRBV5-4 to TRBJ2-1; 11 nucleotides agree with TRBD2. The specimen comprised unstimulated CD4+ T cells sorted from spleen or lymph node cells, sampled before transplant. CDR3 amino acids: CASRVTGTSGYNEQFF. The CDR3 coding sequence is TGTGCCAGCAGGGTAACCGGGACTAGCGGCTACAATGAGCAGTTCTTC.